A single sample gave rise to the 28 T cell receptor beta chains below, sequenced in a study of shared clonotypes between healthy human individuals. The table came from immunoSEQ multiplex PCR; TCRdb's copy has only in-frame clones and leaves some out. The table has more than 1,200,000 clones, less than 99% seen once. Material: naive CD4+ T cells sorted from blood. Subset in this sample: CD45RA+ positively selected. Receptor source: a man aged 25 to 45 in good health.

The chain is built from TRBV28 and TRBJ2-1; D remains ambiguous. In germline, CDR1 is MDHEN, CDR2 SYDVKM. Trimming cost V 3 bases and J 6 bases, with 9 bases left between them. There are 13 residues in the CDR3. The CDR3 here is CASSFLLGNEQFF. The CDR3 coding sequence is TGTGCCAGCAGTTTTTTGCTTGGCAATGAGCAGTTCTTC.

The rearrangement links TRBV6-5 to TRBJ1-5; weak D call: TRBD1 (5 bases). The germline V and J ends were trimmed by 6 bases and 6 bases, with 12 bases remaining between them. Looked up from germline, CDR1 is MNHEY and CDR2 is SVGAGI. This CDR3 region has 13 residues. The CDR3 spells CASSSGRGQPQHF. In nucleotides, the CDR3 is TGTGCCAGCAGCTCAGGGCGGGGTCAGCCCCAGCATTTT.

This clone was seen only once. In the same sample, other DNA sequences code for this CDR3. V is TRBV5-1 and J is TRBJ2-1; 8 bases are shared with TRBD2. The V gene's germline CDR1 is SGHRS and CDR2 YFSETQ. The length of the CDR3 is 15 residues. V lost 0 bases, J lost 3 bases, and 2 bases stayed unmatched. The CDR3 DNA reads TGCGCCAGCAGCTTGGCCAGCGGGGGCTACAATGAGCAGTTCTTC. This codes for CASSLASGGYNEQFF. The variable domain in full, completed from reference TRBV5-1 and TRBJ2-1, reads KAGVTQTPRYLIKTRGQQVTLSCSPISGHRSVSWYQQTPGQGLQFLFEYFSETQRNKGNFPGRFSGRQFSNSRSEMNVSTLELGDSALYLCASSLASGGYNEQFFGPGTRLTVL.

V and J are TRBV9 and TRBJ2-7; 11 nucleotides match TRBD1. The CDR3 runs to 14 residues. Germline lookup yields CDR1 SGDLS and CDR2 YYNGEE. Trimming at V came to 6 bases and at J to 2 bases, leaving 4 bases not matched to a gene. The CDR3 sequence: CASNPGQGAYEQYF. The CDR3 DNA reads TGTGCCAGCAACCCGGGACAGGGGGCCTACGAGCAGTACTTC. Full variable domain (rest looked up from reference TRBV9 and TRBJ2-7): DSGVTQTPKHLITATGQRVTLRCSPRSGDLSVYWYQQSLDQGLQFLIQYYNGEERAKGNILERFSAQQFPDLHSELNLSSLELGDSALYFCASNPGQGAYEQYFGPGTRLTVT.

The rearrangement links TRBV19 to TRBJ2-3; 10 positions agree with TRBD2. The germline V gene has CDR1 LNHDA and CDR2 SQIVND (reference sequence). This CDR3 region has 16 residues. The junction had 7 bases not matched to a gene; V was cut back by 4 bases and J by 3 bases. The CDR3 loop is CASSRLAGVATDTQYF. CDR3 DNA sequence: TGTGCCAGTAGTAGGCTAGCGGGAGTTGCAACAGATACGCAGTATTTT.

The DNA of the CDR3 is TGCGCCAGCAGCTTGGATGGGACAGGTATTTTAGAGACCCAGTACTTC. Residues: CASSLDGTGILETQYF. This chain uses TRBV5-1 with TRBJ2-5; 8 bases are a match to TRBD1. CDR1 and CDR2 (germline): SGHRS, YFSETQ. The J segment lost 4 bases and the V segment lost 0 bases, leaving 8 bases of the junction unmatched. The CDR3 loop spans 16 amino acids.

J is TRBJ1-4 and V is TRBV7-2; D gene uncertain. Germline V gives CDR1 SGHTA, CDR2 FQGNSA. The CDR3 has 14 amino acids. V was shortened by 3 bases and J by 4 bases, with 9 bases between the two germline ends. CDR3 region: CASSFAGVNEKLFF. The CDR3 coding sequence is TGTGCCAGCAGCTTTGCGGGAGTTAATGAAAAACTGTTTTTT.

The V gene is TRBV5-5, the J gene TRBJ1-5; possible D gene TRBD1, 6 bases. This CDR3 has 18 residues. The germline V and J ends were trimmed by 0 bases and 0 bases, with 16 bases remaining between them. CDR1 SGHKS and CDR2 YYEKEE come from the germline V gene (reference sequence). The CDR3: CASSLGTEGFYSNQPQHF. DNA for the CDR3: TGTGCCAGCAGCTTGGGGACAGAGGGTTTCTATAGCAATCAGCCCCAGCATTTT.

The chain uses TRBV5-1 and TRBJ2-7; D possibly corresponds to TRBD2 (6 bases). Germline CDR1 reads SGHRS; CDR2 reads YFSETQ. The CDR3 runs to 16 residues. Between the trimmed V and J ends, which lost 0 bases and 3 bases, there was a span of 16 bases. The CDR3 sequence: CASSLVGGSAYYEQYF. CDR3 DNA sequence: TGCGCCAGCAGCTTGGTCGGGGGTAGCGCGTACTACGAGCAGTACTTC.

The count of this clone is one. The gene calls are TRBV11-3 and TRBJ1-1; D gene ambiguous. V was shortened by 2 bases and J by 5 bases, with 18 bases between the two germline ends. This CDR3 is built from 16 residues. Germline V gives CDR1 SGHNT, CDR2 YENEEA. In DNA form, the CDR3 reads TGTGCCAGCAGCTTAATGTCTCTGGGTAGTGAGACTGAAGCTTTCTTT. It yields the protein CASSLMSLGSETEAFF.

The rearrangement uses TRBV25-1 and TRBJ1-4; D unclear. The CDR3 totals 13 residues. The germline V gene encodes CDR1 MGHDK and CDR2 SYGVNS. The V end lost 4 bases, the J end lost 8 bases, and 11 bases lay between the germline ends. DNA of the CDR3: TGTGCCAGCAGTGGCCGGGTTGGGGAAAAACTGTTTTTT. Amino acids: CASSGRVGEKLFF. The variable domain in full, completed from reference TRBV25-1 and TRBJ1-4, reads EADIYQTPRYLVIGTGKKITLECSQTMGHDKMYWYQQDPGMELHLIHYSYGVNSTEKGDLSSESTVSRIRTEHFPLTLESARPSHTSQYLCASSGRVGEKLFFGSGTQLSVL.

CDR3 bases: TGTGCCAGCAGCTTAGGGGAGGGACAGGGTTGGCAAGAGACCCAGTACTTC. This codes for CASSLGEGQGWQETQYF. The chain recombines TRBV7-9 with TRBJ2-5; 9 bases fit TRBD1. Germline values: CDR1 SEHNR, CDR2 FQNEAQ (reference sequence). This CDR3 has 17 residues. V lost 1 base, J lost 2 bases, and 8 bases stayed unmatched. The full variable domain, in which reference TRBV7-9 and TRBJ2-5 provide the parts outside the CDR3, is DTGVSQNPRHKITKRGQNVTFRCDPISEHNRLYWYRQTLGQGPEFLTYFQNEAQLEKSRLLSDRFSAERPKGSFSTLEIQRTEQGDSAMYLCASSLGEGQGWQETQYFGPGTRLLVL.

V usage is TRBV9 and J usage is TRBJ2-7, with TRBD2 matching 9 bases. Germline-derived CDR1 and CDR2 are SGDLS and YYNGEE. V dropped 3 bases and J dropped 3; count of bases not matched to a gene: 7. The CDR3 is 15 amino acids. The CDR3, as DNA: TGTGCCAGCAGCGCCCAGAGTAGCGGGAGCTACGAGCAGTACTTC. The encoded protein is CASSAQSSGSYEQYF.

This clone was recorded once. The V and J genes are TRBV27 and TRBJ1-1, with D perhaps TRBD1 (5 bases). The V end was cut by 7 bases, the J end by 0 bases, with 18 bases between. Germline CDR1 is MNHEY and CDR2 is SMNVEV (reference sequence). This CDR3 has 16 residues. CDR3 amino acids: CASTRDFGGVNTEAFF. CDR3 sequence (DNA): TGTGCCAGCACTAGGGATTTTGGGGGGGTGAACACTGAAGCTTTCTTT.

The CDR3 sequence is CASSESGTVFTEAFF. The CDR3 DNA sequence: TGTGCCAGCAGTGAAAGCGGGACAGTTTTCACTGAAGCTTTCTTT. J is TRBJ1-1 and V is TRBV6-1, with 7 bases that match TRBD1. The ends lost 2 bases at V and 4 bases at J; junction bases unmatched: 7. Germline-derived CDR1 and CDR2 are MNHNS and SASEGT. The CDR3 consists of 15 residues.

This chain connects TRBV11-2 to TRBJ2-7; D unclear. The CDR3 length is 14 residues. Per the germline V gene, CDR1 is SGHAT and CDR2 is FQNNGV. V was shortened by 1 base and J by 3 bases, with 10 bases between the two germline ends. The CDR3 here is CASSLAHQLYEQYF. Written as DNA, the CDR3 is TGTGCCAGCAGCTTAGCGCACCAGCTCTACGAGCAGTACTTC.

The chain carries TRBV10-1 and TRBJ2-1, with 14 positions matching TRBD2. The ends lost 4 bases at V and 6 bases at J; junction bases unmatched: 8. Germline V lookup: CDR1 WNHNN, CDR2 SYGVQD (reference sequence). The CDR3 covers 17 residues. The CDR3 loop is CASSVTSGLAGANEQFF. CDR3 DNA sequence: TGCGCCAGCAGTGTCACTTCGGGACTAGCGGGGGCCAATGAGCAGTTCTTC.

The gene calls are TRBV10-3 and TRBJ1-5; TRBD1 might be the D (6 bases). The CDR3 spans 15 residues. Germline loops: CDR1 ENHRY, CDR2 SYGVKD. V was trimmed by 6 bases and J by 3 bases, leaving 15 bases between them. The CDR3 DNA follows: TGTGCCATCAGAGGTACTGGACAGTTCAATCAGCCCCAGCATTTT. Translating gives CAIRGTGQFNQPQHF.

The chain links TRBV18 to TRBJ2-2, with D perhaps matching TRBD2 (6 bases). V lost 6 bases and J 1 base, leaving 21 bases between the germline ends. The CDR3 runs to 18 residues. CDR1 and CDR2 (germline): KGHSH, LQKENI. In nucleotides, the CDR3 is TGTGCCAGCTCGCCCTTGGGGCTAGGCGGGGTGAACACCGGGGAGCTGTTTTTT. Protein: CASSPLGLGGVNTGELFF.

The chain carries TRBV7-2 and TRBJ1-1; 8 positions agree with TRBD1. CDR1 SGHTA and CDR2 FQGNSA come from the germline V gene. The CDR3 consists of 13 residues. V was clipped by 4 bases and J by 4 bases; unmatched bases: 2. In nucleotides, the CDR3 is TGTGCCAGCAGCTACACAGGGGGCACTGAAGCTTTCTTT. Translation: CASSYTGGTEAFF.

This sequence joins TRBV2 and TRBJ1-1; tentative D call: TRBD1 (5 bases). This CDR3 contains 14 residues. The V gene's germline CDR1 is SNHLY and CDR2 FYNNEI. Trimming left V 6 bases short and J 1 base short, with 12 bases between. This chain's CDR3 is CASSVQGQNTEAFF. DNA for the CDR3: TGTGCCAGCAGCGTCCAAGGACAGAACACTGAAGCTTTCTTT.

This chain uses TRBV11-2 with TRBJ2-4; D remains unclear. V was cut by 1 base and J by 0 bases, with 10 bases left in between. The CDR3 sequence is 16 residues long. CDR1 is SGHAT and CDR2 is FQNNGV in the germline V gene. The CDR3 DNA reads as TGTGCCAGCAGCTTAGTCAGATTACGAGCCAAAAACATTCAGTACTTC. This gives the protein CASSLVRLRAKNIQYF.

The chain combines TRBV18 with TRBJ2-3, with D hard to call. Germline lookup yields CDR1 KGHSH and CDR2 LQKENI. The CDR3 covers 18 residues. Trimming left V 2 bases short and J 5 bases short, with 23 bases between. Here the CDR3 DNA reads TGTGCCAGCTCACCAACGGTGATAGTTGTCCTTCAAAAAGATACGCAGTATTTT. Amino acids: CASSPTVIVVLQKDTQYF.

The rearrangement uses TRBV9 and TRBJ2-1; D may match TRBD1 or TRBD2 (5 bases each). There are 14 residues in the CDR3. Germline V gives CDR1 SGDLS, CDR2 YYNGEE. V lost 4 bases and J lost 8, with 16 bases in between. The CDR3 DNA follows: TGTGCCAGCAGCCCAAGAGGGACCCGTGATGAGCAGTTCTTC. Translating gives CASSPRGTRDEQFF.

J is TRBJ2-3 and V is TRBV29-1; TRBD2 aligns across 13 bases. The CDR3 loop spans 16 amino acids. Trimming at V came to 6 bases and at J to 5 bases, leaving 11 bases not matched to a gene. CDR1 is SQVTM and CDR2 is ANQGSEA in the germline V gene. The CDR3 DNA reads TGCAGCGTCGTACAAACCACTAGCGGGAGGGGAGATACGCAGTATTTT. Translating it yields CSVVQTTSGRGDTQYF.

This chain links TRBV5-1 with TRBJ2-7; 9 nucleotides match TRBD2. The ends lost 1 base at V and 6 bases at J; junction bases unmatched: 5. Germline CDR1 SGHRS, CDR2 YFSETQ. The CDR3 contains 14 residues. The chain's CDR3 is CASSLTVAGAEQYF. CDR3 DNA: TGCGCCAGCAGCTTGACAGTAGCGGGAGCCGAGCAGTACTTC. The full variable domain, rest sourced from reference TRBV5-1 and TRBJ2-7, is KAGVTQTPRYLIKTRGQQVTLSCSPISGHRSVSWYQQTPGQGLQFLFEYFSETQRNKGNFPGRFSGRQFSNSRSEMNVSTLELGDSALYLCASSLTVAGAEQYFGPGTRLTVT.

This clone was recorded once. The chain links TRBV2 to TRBJ2-7, with D hard to call. The CDR3 extends over 15 amino acids. Germline values: CDR1 SNHLY, CDR2 FYNNEI. Trimming took off 0 bases at V and 0 bases at J, with 9 bases between the two ends. DNA for the CDR3: TGTGCCAGCAGTGAAGCATCACAGCCCTCCTACGAGCAGTACTTC. Its translation: CASSEASQPSYEQYF.

Concerning this clone itself: In the same sample, other DNA sequences code for this CDR3. The chain is built from TRBV5-1 and TRBJ2-3; D is undetermined. CDR1 is SGHRS, CDR2 YFSETQ, per germline. Trimming took 3 bases from V and 1 from J, leaving 6 bases between them. This CDR3 has 13 residues. The CDR3 loop reads CASSSGGTDTQYF. The CDR3 coding sequence is TGCGCCAGCAGCTCTGGGGGCACAGATACGCAGTATTTT.